Shown below are 10 T cell receptor beta chains from a single sample sequenced in a study of cytomegalovirus exposure and HLA in healthy donors. With 60 Vbeta and 13 Jbeta primers, the PCR was carried out. Assay: immunoSEQ multiplex PCR; the TCRdb copy retains only in-frame clones and omits some. The data contain hundreds of thousands of clones, approximately 82% of them singletons. Specimen: PBMCs. The receptor set was obtained from a male donor in good health and CMV-seronegative.

The rearrangement joins TRBV2 to TRBJ2-3, with D perhaps TRBD2 (6 bases). Germline values: CDR1 SNHLY, CDR2 FYNNEI. The CDR3 has 16 residues. The V and J ends lost 7 bases and 0 bases respectively, with 17 bases between them. Here the CDR3 reads CASTLGSGLSTDTQYF. The CDR3 bases are TGTGCCAGCACCTTAGGGAGCGGGCTTAGCACAGATACGCAGTATTTT.

This clone showed up just once. DNA for the CDR3: TGTGCCACCAGCAGAGATCTAACTAGCGGTCTTGGGACCCAGTACTTC. Its translation is CATSRDLTSGLGTQYF. The chain uses TRBV15 and TRBJ2-5; 8 bases fit TRBD2. V shed 0 bases, J shed 7 bases, and the junction held 10 bases outside the gene matches. Germline CDR1 and CDR2: LNHNV and YYDKDF (reference sequence). There are 16 residues in the CDR3.

The chain has TRBV29-1 and TRBJ1-2; no clear D. The CDR3 has 12 amino acids. The V end lost 7 bases, the J end lost 6 bases, and 15 bases lay between the germline ends. Germline assignment: CDR1 SQVTM and CDR2 ANQGSEA. The CDR3: CSAQDQVDGYTF. CDR3 sequence (DNA): TGCAGCGCCCAAGACCAGGTAGATGGCTACACCTTC.

This chain uses TRBV7-9 with TRBJ2-7; D perhaps matches TRBD1 (5 bases). With 1 base removed from V and 6 bases from J, the gap between germline ends came to 10 bases. From germline, CDR1 is SEHNR and CDR2 FQNEAQ (reference sequence). There are 13 residues in the CDR3. CDR3: CASSLGSQGEQYF. The CDR3 nucleotides read TGTGCCAGCAGCTTAGGATCCCAGGGCGAGCAGTACTTC. Supplemented by reference TRBV7-9 and TRBJ2-7, the full variable domain reads DTGVSQNPRHKITKRGQNVTFRCDPISEHNRLYWYRQTLGQGPEFLTYFQNEAQLEKSRLLSDRFSAERPKGSFSTLEIQRTEQGDSAMYLCASSLGSQGEQYFGPGTRLTVT.

The chain recombines TRBV13 with TRBJ2-1; TRBD1 matches at 8 bases. V shed 4 bases and J 4 bases; nucleotides not matched to a gene: 6. The CDR3 has 15 residues. Per germline, CDR1 PRHDT and CDR2 FYEKMQ (reference sequence). This CDR3 is CASSSGTGNYNEQFF. Written as DNA, the CDR3 is TGTGCCAGCAGCTCCGGGACAGGTAATTACAATGAGCAGTTCTTC.

The V and J genes are TRBV29-1 and TRBJ2-7; TRBD2 matches 7 bases. The junction had 3 bases not matched to a gene; V was cut back by 4 bases and J by 0 bases. CDR1 and CDR2 from the germline V gene are SQVTM and ANQGSEA. The CDR3 totals 13 residues. The CDR3 protein is CSVVGRTSYEQYF. The CDR3 DNA reads as TGCAGCGTTGTCGGGAGGACCTCCTACGAGCAGTACTTC.

This clone was picked up a small number of times. V gene TRBV19 combines with J gene TRBJ2-5; the D is unclear. The DNA end is more similar to TRBJ2-7, so the J call may be wrong. Germline V CDR1 and CDR2: LNHDA, SQIVND (reference sequence). The CDR3 covers 13 residues. The CDR3 sequence: CASSNDGAYEQYF. As DNA, the CDR3 is TGTGCCAGTAGTAATGACGGAGCCTACGAGCAGTACTTC.

The gene calls are TRBV2 and TRBJ2-7; D may be TRBD2 (6 bases). The V end was cut by 7 bases, the J end by 2 bases, with 12 bases between. The germline V gene has CDR1 SNHLY and CDR2 FYNNEI. This CDR3 contains 13 residues. CDR3 nucleotides: TGTGCCAGCACCCGGACTACAACCTACGAGCAGTACTTC. The encoded protein is CASTRTTTYEQYF.

The V gene is TRBV10-1, the J gene TRBJ2-3; TRBD2 aligns across 8 bases. In germline, CDR1 is WNHNN, CDR2 SYGVQD (reference sequence). The V gene end was trimmed by 2 bases and the J gene end by 3 bases; junction bases not matched to a gene: 7. CDR3 length: 16 residues. The CDR3 coding sequence is TGCGCCAGCAGTGAGGGAGCGGGAGAGAGGACAGATACGCAGTATTTT. Translation: CASSEGAGERTDTQYF.

This chain uses TRBV19 with TRBJ2-2; 8 nucleotides align to TRBD1. CDR1 is LNHDA, CDR2 SQIVND, per germline (reference sequence). The V gene end was trimmed by 9 bases and the J gene end by 1 base; junction bases not matched to a gene: 7. The CDR3 sequence is 15 residues long. CDR3 amino acids: CASARQGQNTGELFF. For the CDR3, the DNA is TGTGCCAGCGCTCGACAGGGGCAGAACACCGGGGAGCTGTTTTTT.